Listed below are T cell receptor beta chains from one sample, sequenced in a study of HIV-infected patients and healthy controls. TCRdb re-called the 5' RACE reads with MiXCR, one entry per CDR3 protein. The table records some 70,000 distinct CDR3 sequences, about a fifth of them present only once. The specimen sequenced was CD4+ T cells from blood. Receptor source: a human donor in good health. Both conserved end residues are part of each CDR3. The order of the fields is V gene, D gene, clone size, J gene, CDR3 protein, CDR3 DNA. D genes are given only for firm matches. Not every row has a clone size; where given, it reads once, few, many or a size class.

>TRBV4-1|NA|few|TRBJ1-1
CASSQPGTNTEAFF
TGCGCCAGCAGCCAACCCGGGACAAACACTGAAGCTTTCTTT
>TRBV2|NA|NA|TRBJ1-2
CASSPALGNGYTF
TGTGCCAGCAGCCCTGCCCTGGGAAATGGCTACACCTTC
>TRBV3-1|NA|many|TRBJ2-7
CASSHGDRQYF
TGTGCCAGCAGCCATGGAGATCGGCAGTACTTC
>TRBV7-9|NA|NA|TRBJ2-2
CASSFLRGRDGNTGELFF
TGTGCCAGCAGCTTTCTCCGGGGGCGCGATGGAAACACCGGGGAGCTGTTTTTT
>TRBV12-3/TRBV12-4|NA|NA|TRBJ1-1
CASTPSLGRGNTEAFF
TGTGCCAGCACCCCTTCCTTGGGCAGGGGGAACACTGAAGCTTTCTTT
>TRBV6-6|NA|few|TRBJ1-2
CASKVYQNNYGYTF
TGTGCCAGCAAAGTTTACCAGAATAACTATGGCTACACCTTC
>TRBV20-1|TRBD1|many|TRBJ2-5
CSAGDSIQETQYF
TGCAGTGCTGGGGACAGCATACAAGAGACCCAGTACTTC
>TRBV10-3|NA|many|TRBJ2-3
CAISEGPASSTDTQYF
TGTGCCATCAGTGAAGGGCCGGCATCCAGCACAGATACGCAGTATTTT
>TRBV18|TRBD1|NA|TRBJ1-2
CASSDSAGTGTHGYTF
TGTGCCAGCTCAGACTCAGCCGGGACAGGGACCCATGGCTACACCTTC
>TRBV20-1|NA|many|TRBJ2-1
CSARTREHEQFF
TGCAGTGCTAGGACTAGGGAGCATGAGCAGTTCTTC
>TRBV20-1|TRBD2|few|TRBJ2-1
CSARVLAGGHEQFF
TGCAGTGCTAGAGTCCTAGCGGGAGGGCATGAGCAGTTCTTC
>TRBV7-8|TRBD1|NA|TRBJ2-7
CASSPRQGGPYEQYF
TGTGCCAGCAGCCCTCGACAGGGGGGGCCCTACGAGCAGTACTTC
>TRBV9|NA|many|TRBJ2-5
CASSETGLGETQYF
TGTGCCAGCAGCGAAACAGGGTTGGGAGAGACCCAGTACTTC
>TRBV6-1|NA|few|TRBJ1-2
CASSQLGQNYGYTF
TGTGCCAGCAGTCAGCTAGGGCAGAACTATGGCTACACCTTC
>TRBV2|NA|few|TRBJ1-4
CASSQWGEKLFF
TGTGCCAGCAGTCAATGGGGGGAAAAACTGTTTTTT
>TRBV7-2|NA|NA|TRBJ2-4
CASSLIPGGRNIQYF
TGTGCCAGCAGCTTAATCCCGGGGGGCAGAAACATTCAGTACTTC
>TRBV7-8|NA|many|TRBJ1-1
CASRLQGSGNTEAFF
TGTGCCAGCAGATTACAGGGTTCCGGCAACACTGAAGCTTTCTTT
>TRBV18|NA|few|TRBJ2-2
CASSPDDQQGTGELFF
TGTGCCAGCTCACCAGACGACCAACAGGGCACCGGGGAGCTGTTTTTT
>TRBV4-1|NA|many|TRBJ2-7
CASSQGPGTTYEQYF
TGCGCCAGCAGCCAAGGACCGGGGACGACCTACGAGCAGTACTTC
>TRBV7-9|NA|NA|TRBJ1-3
CASSLVEGSGNTIYF
TGTGCCAGCAGCTTAGTCGAAGGCTCTGGAAACACCATATATTTT
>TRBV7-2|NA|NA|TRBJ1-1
CASSLEQGGEAFF
TGTGCCAGCAGCTTAGAGCAAGGCGGTGAAGCTTTCTTT
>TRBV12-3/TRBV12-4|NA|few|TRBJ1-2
CASNFGQGPGYTF
TGTGCCAGCAACTTCGGTCAGGGACCTGGCTACACCTTC
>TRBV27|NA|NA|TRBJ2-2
CASSKYTGELFF
TGTGCCAGCAGTAAATACACCGGGGAGCTGTTTTTT
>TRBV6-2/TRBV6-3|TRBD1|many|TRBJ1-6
CASSPGQAILNNSPLHF
TGTGCCAGCAGTCCGGGACAGGCAATTTTAAATAATTCACCCCTCCACTTT
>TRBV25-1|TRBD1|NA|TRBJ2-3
CASSVRGFGDTQYF
TGTGCCAGCAGTGTCAGGGGGTTTGGAGATACGCAGTATTTT
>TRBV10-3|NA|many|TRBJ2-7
CAISDGRAGPLDEQYF
TGTGCCATCAGTGATGGTAGGGCAGGGCCTTTAGATGAGCAGTACTTC
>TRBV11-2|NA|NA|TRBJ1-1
CASTPGSRTYLMNTEAFF
TGTGCCAGCACCCCAGGCTCGCGGACATATCTTATGAACACTGAAGCTTTCTTT
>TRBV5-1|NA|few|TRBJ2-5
CASSQGGPGRAEETQYF
TGCGCCAGCAGCCAAGGTGGGCCGGGCAGGGCGGAAGAGACCCAGTACTTC
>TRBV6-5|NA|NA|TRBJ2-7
CASSRQGGEQYF
TGTGCCAGCAGCCGCCAGGGGGGCGAGCAGTACTTC
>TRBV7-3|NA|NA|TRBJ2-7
CASSFGASSSYEQYF
TGTGCCAGCAGCTTCGGGGCATCGAGCTCCTACGAGCAGTACTTC
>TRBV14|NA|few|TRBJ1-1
CASSRNRGTTEAFF
TGTGCCAGCAGTCGTAACCGGGGGACCACTGAAGCTTTCTTT
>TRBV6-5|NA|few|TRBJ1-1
CASSRDDLMNTEAFF
TGTGCCAGCAGTCGGGATGATTTAATGAACACTGAAGCTTTCTTT
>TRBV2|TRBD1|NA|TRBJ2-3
CASSGPLGTDHSTDTQYF
TGTGCCAGCAGTGGACCCCTCGGGACAGACCACTCCACAGATACGCAGTATTTT